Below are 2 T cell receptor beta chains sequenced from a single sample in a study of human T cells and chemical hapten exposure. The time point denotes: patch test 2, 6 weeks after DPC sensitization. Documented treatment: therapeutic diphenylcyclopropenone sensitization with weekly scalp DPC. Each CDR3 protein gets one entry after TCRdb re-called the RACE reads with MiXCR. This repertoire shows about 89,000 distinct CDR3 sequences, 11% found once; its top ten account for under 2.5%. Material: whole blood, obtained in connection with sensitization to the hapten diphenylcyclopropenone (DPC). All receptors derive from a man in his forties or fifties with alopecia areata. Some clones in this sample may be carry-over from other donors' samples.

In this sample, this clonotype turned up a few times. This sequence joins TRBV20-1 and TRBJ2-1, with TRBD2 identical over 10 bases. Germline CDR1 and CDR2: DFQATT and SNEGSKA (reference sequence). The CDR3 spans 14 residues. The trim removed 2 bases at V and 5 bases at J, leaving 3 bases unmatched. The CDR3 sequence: CSARTSGTHNEQFF. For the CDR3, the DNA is TGCAGTGCTAGAACTAGCGGGACTCACAATGAGCAGTTCTTC.

In DNA form, the CDR3 reads TGTGCCAGCAGCGCACTCACCTCTAGGGAGGAGACCCAGTACTTC. It codes for CASSALTSREETQYF. This sequence joins TRBV7-9 and TRBJ2-5; maybe TRBD2 (5 bases). The V end lost 5 bases, the J end lost 5 bases, and 18 bases lay between the germline ends. The germline V gene encodes CDR1 SEHNR and CDR2 FQNEAQ (reference sequence). CDR3 length: 15 amino acids.